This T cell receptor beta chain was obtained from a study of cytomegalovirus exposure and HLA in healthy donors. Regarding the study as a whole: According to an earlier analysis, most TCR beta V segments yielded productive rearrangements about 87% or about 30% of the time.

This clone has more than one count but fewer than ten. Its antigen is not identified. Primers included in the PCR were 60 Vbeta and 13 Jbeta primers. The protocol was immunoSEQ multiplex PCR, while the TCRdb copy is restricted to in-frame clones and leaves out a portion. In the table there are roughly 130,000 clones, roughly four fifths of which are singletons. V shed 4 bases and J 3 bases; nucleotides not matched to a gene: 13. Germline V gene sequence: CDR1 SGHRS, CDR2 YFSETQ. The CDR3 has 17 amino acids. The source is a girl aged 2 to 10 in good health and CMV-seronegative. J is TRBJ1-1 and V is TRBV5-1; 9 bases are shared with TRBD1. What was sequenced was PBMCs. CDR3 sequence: CASSPGPGTGIDTEAFF. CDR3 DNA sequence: TGCGCCAGCAGCCCAGGTCCCGGGACAGGGATTGACACTGAAGCTTTCTTT.